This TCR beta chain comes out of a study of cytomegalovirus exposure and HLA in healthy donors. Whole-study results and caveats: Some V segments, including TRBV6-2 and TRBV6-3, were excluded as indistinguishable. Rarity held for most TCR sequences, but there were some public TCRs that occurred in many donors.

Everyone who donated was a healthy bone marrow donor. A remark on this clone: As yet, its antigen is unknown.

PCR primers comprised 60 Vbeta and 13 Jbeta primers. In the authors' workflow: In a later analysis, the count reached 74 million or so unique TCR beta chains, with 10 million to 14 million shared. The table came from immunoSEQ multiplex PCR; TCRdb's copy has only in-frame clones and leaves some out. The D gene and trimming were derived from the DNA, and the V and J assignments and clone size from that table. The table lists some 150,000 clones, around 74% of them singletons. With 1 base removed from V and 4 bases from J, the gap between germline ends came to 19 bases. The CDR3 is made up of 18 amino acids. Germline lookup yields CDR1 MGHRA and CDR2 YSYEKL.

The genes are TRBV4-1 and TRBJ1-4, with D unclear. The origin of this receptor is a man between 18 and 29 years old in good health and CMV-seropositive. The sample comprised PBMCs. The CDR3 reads CASSQARYQALLNEKLFF. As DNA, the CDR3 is TGCGCCAGCAGCCAAGCCCGGTACCAGGCCCTTCTTAATGAAAAACTGTTTTTT.